The T cell receptor beta chain described here comes from a study of cytomegalovirus exposure and HLA in healthy donors. Study conclusions and caveats: Many donors shared some public TCRs, even though most TCR sequences were rare. More clonal expansion characterized HLA-associated TCR beta chains than equally common others in a later analysis.

The CDR3 totals 13 residues. Germline V CDR1 and CDR2: LNHDA, SQIVND (reference sequence). V trimming: 6 bases; J trimming: 6 bases; junction bases outside the gene matches: 5. In the PCR, 60 Vbeta and 13 Jbeta primers were used. The data were produced by immunoSEQ multiplex PCR, yet TCRdb's version contains in-frame clones alone and is incomplete. The profile covers some 120,000 clones, with 74% appearing a single time and almost 6% taken by the ten largest. This clone has only one observation. The antigen is undetermined. The sequenced sample was PBMCs. V gene TRBV19 combines with J gene TRBJ2-1, with TRBD2 matching over 7 bases. This receptor was identified in a woman aged 45-65 years in good health and CMV-seropositive. This CDR3 is CASRALASNEQFF. DNA of the CDR3: TGTGCCAGTAGGGCACTAGCGTCCAATGAGCAGTTCTTC.